Listed here are 14 T cell receptor beta chains from one sample, sequenced in a study of cytomegalovirus exposure and HLA in healthy donors. This PCR relied on a set of 60 Vbeta primers and 13 Jbeta primers. TCRdb's table, derived via immunoSEQ multiplex PCR, lists solely in-frame clones and lacks some. The sample records 150,000 to 200,000 clones, 70% being singletons. Source material: PBMCs. These receptors came from a man aged 18 to 29 in good health and CMV-seropositive.

The chain has TRBV30 and TRBJ2-5; 7 bases are shared with TRBD1. The V gene end was trimmed by 5 bases and the J gene end by 3 bases; junction bases not matched to a gene: 9. The germline V gene has CDR1 GTSNPN and CDR2 SVGIG (reference sequence). The CDR3 loop spans 14 amino acids. This CDR3 reads CAWERGTAKETQYF. The CDR3, as DNA: TGTGCCTGGGAAAGAGGGACAGCAAAAGAGACCCAGTACTTC. The variable domain in full, with the rest retrieved from reference TRBV30 and TRBJ2-5, is SQTIHQWPATLVQPVGSPLSLECTVEGTSNPNLYWYRQAAGRGLQLLFYSVGIGQISSEVPQNLSASRPQDRQFILSSKKLLLSDSGFYLCAWERGTAKETQYFGPGTRLLVL.

This clone was found a few times. The chain has TRBV5-1 and TRBJ1-2, with D perhaps TRBD1 (5 bases). The CDR3 length is 15 residues. The V and J ends lost 0 bases and 6 bases respectively, with 15 bases between them. Germline loops: CDR1 SGHRS, CDR2 YFSETQ. CDR3 bases: TGCGCCAGCAGCTTGGACGGGCCAGGGATGAATGGCTACACCTTC. It specifies CASSLDGPGMNGYTF. Supplemented by reference TRBV5-1 and TRBJ1-2, the full variable domain reads KAGVTQTPRYLIKTRGQQVTLSCSPISGHRSVSWYQQTPGQGLQFLFEYFSETQRNKGNFPGRFSGRQFSNSRSEMNVSTLELGDSALYLCASSLDGPGMNGYTFGSGTRLTVV.

The rearrangement joins TRBV4-2 to TRBJ2-1; TRBD2 might be the D (5 bases). The CDR3 is 12 residues long. In germline, CDR1 is LGHNA, CDR2 YNFKEQ. The germline V and J ends were trimmed by 2 bases and 10 bases, with 9 bases remaining between them. The CDR3 region is CASSQLEGEQFF. CDR3 DNA: TGTGCCAGCAGCCAACTTGAGGGAGAGCAGTTCTTC.

This chain joins TRBV29-1 and TRBJ1-2; D is unclear. The germline V gene encodes CDR1 SQVTM and CDR2 ANQGSEA. V was pared by 1 base and J by 7 bases, with 7 bases between. The CDR3 is 11 residues long. CDR3 region: CSVEVGGGYTF. CDR3 bases: TGCAGCGTTGAAGTAGGAGGTGGCTACACCTTC. Supplemented by reference TRBV29-1 and TRBJ1-2, the full variable domain reads SAVISQKPSRDICQRGTSLTIQCQVDSQVTMMFWYRQQPGQSLTLIATANQGSEATYESGFVIDKFPISRPNLTFSTLTVSNMSPEDSSIYLCSVEVGGGYTFGSGTRLTVV.

The rearrangement links TRBV19 to TRBJ1-4; D possibly corresponds to TRBD1 (5 bases). CDR1 and CDR2 (germline): LNHDA, SQIVND (reference sequence). V shed 3 bases and J shed 0 bases, with 8 bases lying between them. CDR3 length: 15 amino acids. CDR3 DNA: TGTGCCAGTAGTATCGACAGTGCAACTAATGAAAAACTGTTTTTT. This sequence encodes CASSIDSATNEKLFF.

CDR3 nucleotides: TGCAGCACTGCCGGAGAGGCCGGGGAGCTGTTTTTT. Translating gives CSTAGEAGELFF. J is TRBJ2-2 and V is TRBV29-1, with unresolved D. CDR3 size: 12 residues. The ends were cut back, 8 bases at V and 6 bases at J, with 13 bases in the middle. Germline-derived CDR1 and CDR2 are SQVTM and ANQGSEA.

J is TRBJ2-2 and V is TRBV18, with 13 bases that match TRBD2. Germline V gene lookup returns CDR1 KGHSH and CDR2 LQKENI. The CDR3 length is 16 residues. V dropped 8 bases and J dropped 1; count of bases not matched to a gene: 4. As DNA, the CDR3 is TGTGCCAGCCCGGGACTAGCGGGACTGAACACCGGGGAGCTGTTTTTT. Protein sequence: CASPGLAGLNTGELFF. Supplemented by reference TRBV18 and TRBJ2-2, the full variable domain reads NAGVMQNPRHLVRRRGQEARLRCSPMKGHSHVYWYRQLPEEGLKFMVYLQKENIIDESGMPKERFSAEFPKEGPSILRIQQVVRGDSAAYFCASPGLAGLNTGELFFGEGSRLTVL.

V is TRBV19 and J is TRBJ1-3; perhaps TRBD1 as D (5 bases). The germline CDR1 and CDR2 sequences are LNHDA and SQIVND (reference sequence). The V gene lost 3 bases and the J gene lost 0 bases, with 9 bases spanning the gap. This CDR3 contains 15 residues. Written as DNA, the CDR3 is TGTGCCAGTAGTATTGGGCAGGGCTCTGGAAACACCATATATTTT. Residues: CASSIGQGSGNTIYF.

This chain joins TRBV7-9 and TRBJ2-1; possibly TRBD1 for D (6 bases). V lost 5 bases, J lost 5 bases, and 10 bases lay in between. Germline V CDR1 and CDR2: SEHNR, FQNEAQ (reference sequence). This CDR3 has 13 amino acids. CDR3 protein: CASSRGQNNEQFF. The CDR3 DNA sequence: TGTGCCAGCAGCCGCGGACAGAACAATGAGCAGTTCTTC.

The chain combines TRBV15 with TRBJ1-5; 8 nucleotides line up with TRBD1. Trimming removed 5 bases from V and 6 bases from J; junction bases left unmatched: 9. CDR1 and CDR2 from the germline V gene are LNHNV and YYDKDF (reference sequence). This CDR3 has 15 amino acids. The CDR3 is CATSSGQGFGQPQHF. The CDR3 DNA follows: TGTGCCACCAGCTCCGGACAGGGTTTTGGTCAGCCCCAGCATTTT.

V and J are TRBV28 and TRBJ1-6; D call uncertain. With 8 bases removed from V and 0 bases from J, the gap between germline ends came to 20 bases. Germline loops: CDR1 MDHEN, CDR2 SYDVKM. The CDR3 contains 18 residues. The CDR3 DNA sequence: TGTGCCAGCCAACCTAGCCTGGGGTTAGGCTCCTATAATTCACCCCTCCACTTT. It encodes CASQPSLGLGSYNSPLHF.

The rearrangement links TRBV7-8 to TRBJ1-1; the D is unclear. V lost 4 bases and J 1 base, leaving 7 bases between the germline ends. Per the germline V gene, CDR1 is SGHVS and CDR2 is FQNEAQ. The CDR3 is 13 residues long. The CDR3 region has the DNA TGTGCCAGCAGCTCCCGCGAGAACACTGAAGCTTTCTTT. It specifies CASSSRENTEAFF.

The chain is built from TRBV27 and TRBJ2-2, with 7 bases lining up with TRBD1. The CDR3 runs to 15 residues. The germline V gene has CDR1 MNHEY and CDR2 SMNVEV (reference sequence). The V and J ends lost 6 bases and 2 bases, in that order; junction bases with no gene match: 6. As DNA, the CDR3 is TGTGCCAGCAGAAAAGGACAGGAAAACACCGGGGAGCTGTTTTTT. Protein sequence: CASRKGQENTGELFF.

The V call is TRBV7-9, the J call TRBJ2-7; 7 bases are shared with TRBD1. CDR1 and CDR2 (germline): SEHNR, FQNEAQ (reference sequence). The CDR3 extends over 13 amino acids. V trimming: 5 bases; J trimming: 6 bases; junction bases outside the gene matches: 7. DNA for the CDR3: TGTGCCAGCAGCCTAAGACAGGGAAGCGAGCAGTACGTC. It encodes CASSLRQGSEQYV.